The sequence of this T cell receptor (beta chain) was determined in a study of CD8 T cells in Susac syndrome. Overall study context: Sequenced Susac syndrome patients included 5 or 6 with clinically active disease and about eight in remission. Patients with Susac syndrome were therapy-naive, on corticosteroids, or on intravenous immunoglobulin alone at the time that blood was drawn.

CD8+ and CD4+ T cells circulating in blood were sequenced for TCR beta. With random hexamers, roughly 0.45 to 1 ug RNA was reverse transcribed. TCR beta CDR3 was amplified by immunoSEQ covering 54 Vbeta and 13 Jbeta. From the immunoSEQ multiplex PCR reads, TCRdb called clonotypes with MiXCR, one entry per CDR3 protein. The top ten hold around 0.16% of the sample, which has 200,000 or so distinct CDR3 sequences, over 90% seen once. Germline V gene lookup returns CDR1 SGHRS and CDR2 YFSETQ. V was clipped by 5 bases and J by 5 bases; unmatched bases: 9. There are 14 residues in the CDR3. The receptor was isolated from a human donor with Susac syndrome. The chain carries TRBV5-1 and TRBJ1-2; 7 nucleotides line up with TRBD1. Sequencing was done on a sample of CD8+ T cells from PBMCs. CDR3 amino acids: CASREDRVQYGYTF. The CDR3 DNA is TGCGCCAGCAGAGAAGACAGGGTGCAATATGGCTACACCTTC.